These T cell receptor beta chains were read from a single sample in a study of T cell responses to AZD1222 COVID-19 vaccine. Profiled with immunoSEQ multiplex PCR; TCRdb holds only in-frame clones, not every one. In the table there are 130,000 to 150,000 clones, approximately 89% of which are singletons. The source material was peripheral blood, sampled on day 0 of AZD1222 vaccination. Receptors originate from an adult in good health. Each CDR3 is given with its conserved first and last residue. Each record gives: CDR3 DNA, CDR3 protein, V gene, J gene, D gene. A D gene is named only where the DNA matches it firmly.

cdr3_nt: TGTGCCAGCAGTCAAGTAACCAAGCGGCCTGTTGAGCAGTTCTTC
cdr3_aa: CASSQVTKRPVEQFF
v_call: TRBV3-1/TRBV3-2
j_call: TRBJ2-1
d_call: -

cdr3_nt: TGTGCCAGCAGTTACTCAGTCAAGGCGAGAACAGTCTACAATCAGCCCCAGCATTTT
cdr3_aa: CASSYSVKARTVYNQPQHF
v_call: TRBV6-2/TRBV6-3
j_call: TRBJ1-5
d_call: -

cdr3_nt: TGCGCCAGCAGCTCGTTACAGCTTGCAGATACGCAGTATTTT
cdr3_aa: CASSSLQLADTQYF
v_call: TRBV5-1
j_call: TRBJ2-3
d_call: -

cdr3_nt: TGTGCCAGCAGCCCGGACAGCGCGCAGAACACTGAAGCTTTCTTT
cdr3_aa: CASSPDSAQNTEAFF
v_call: TRBV11-3
j_call: TRBJ1-1
d_call: -

cdr3_nt: TGTGCCAGCAGTTTAGGTGCCCTACCTACCGGGGAGCTGTTTTTT
cdr3_aa: CASSLGALPTGELFF
v_call: TRBV27
j_call: TRBJ2-2
d_call: -

cdr3_nt: TGTGCCAGCAGTGCCCAGGATGGTTCTGGAAACACCATATATTTT
cdr3_aa: CASSAQDGSGNTIYF
v_call: TRBV2
j_call: TRBJ1-3
d_call: -

cdr3_nt: TGTGCCAGTAGTACGGAGCGGGGTCTAAGTAATGAGCAGTTCTTC
cdr3_aa: CASSTERGLSNEQFF
v_call: TRBV19
j_call: TRBJ2-1
d_call: TRBD2

cdr3_nt: TGTGCCAGCAGCCGTAAACCCCTCCAGCCCCAGCATTTT
cdr3_aa: CASSRKPLQPQHF
v_call: TRBV6-5
j_call: TRBJ1-5
d_call: -

cdr3_nt: TGTGCCAGCAGGCCTTCTGGGCCCGATAATTCACCCCTCCACTTT
cdr3_aa: CASRPSGPDNSPLHF
v_call: TRBV6-2/TRBV6-3
j_call: TRBJ1-6
d_call: -

cdr3_nt: TGTGCCAGCAGCTTAGGGACTAGCGGGGTCTCCTACGAGCAGTACTTC
cdr3_aa: CASSLGTSGVSYEQYF
v_call: TRBV7-2
j_call: TRBJ2-7
d_call: TRBD2

cdr3_nt: TGTGCCAGCAGCTTGCAGTTTCGCTCCTACGAGCAGTACTTC
cdr3_aa: CASSLQFRSYEQYF
v_call: TRBV11-1
j_call: TRBJ2-7
d_call: -